The 11 T cell receptor beta chains listed next were all sequenced from one sample in a study of cytomegalovirus exposure and HLA in healthy donors. The PCR had 60 Vbeta and 13 Jbeta primers. Libraries were prepared by immunoSEQ multiplex PCR; TCRdb keeps only in-frame clonotypes and omits some of them. Of 110,000 or so clones in the sample, roughly 70% are singletons; the top ten hold more than 3.5%. What was sequenced was PBMCs. These receptors were taken from a woman aged 40 to 50 in good health and CMV-seropositive.

This clone was detected only once. The CDR3 region has the DNA TGTGCCAGCAGCCTTACAGGGGCGGTAGACGAAAAACTGTTTTTT. This gives the protein CASSLTGAVDEKLFF. This chain joins TRBV7-3 and TRBJ1-4, with 7 bases matching TRBD1. CDR1 and CDR2 (germline): SGHTA, FQGTGA. The CDR3 is made up of 15 amino acids. The J segment lost 8 bases and the V segment lost 5 bases, leaving 11 bases of the junction unmatched.

The chain uses TRBV5-4 and TRBJ2-2; D gene unclear. V was shortened by 0 bases and J by 0 bases, with 3 bases between the two germline ends. From germline, CDR1 is SGHNT and CDR2 YYREEE (reference sequence). The CDR3 loop spans 14 amino acids. The CDR3 protein is CASSLASNTGELFF. The CDR3 DNA sequence: TGTGCCAGCAGCTTGGCCTCGAACACCGGGGAGCTGTTTTTT.

The chain carries TRBV6-1 and TRBJ2-4; D gene ambiguous. The V end lost 2 bases, the J end lost 0 bases, and 8 bases lay between the germline ends. The CDR3 consists of 15 residues. Germline CDR1 is MNHNS and CDR2 is SASEGT. DNA for the CDR3: TGTGCCAGCAGTGAATCTCAGATAGCCAAAAACATTCAGTACTTC. This sequence encodes CASSESQIAKNIQYF.

The chain joins TRBV30 to TRBJ2-3; maybe TRBD2 (5 bases). The CDR3 length is 15 residues. Germline CDR1 reads GTSNPN; CDR2 reads SVGIG (reference sequence). Trimming shortened V by 0 bases and J by 0 bases, and 10 bases separated the two germline ends. The CDR3 region has the DNA TGTGCCTGGAGTGTCGGAGGTTCTAGCACAGATACGCAGTATTTT. This sequence encodes CAWSVGGSSTDTQYF.

The rearrangement links TRBV5-1 to TRBJ2-5; 9 positions agree with TRBD2. The CDR3 length is 16 residues. V lost 0 bases to trimming and J lost 2 bases; unmatched junction nucleotides: 5. Germline V lookup: CDR1 SGHRS, CDR2 YFSETQ. In DNA, the CDR3 is TGCGCCAGCAGCTTGGGGTTAGCGGGGGTACAAGAGACCCAGTACTTC. It is translated as CASSLGLAGVQETQYF.

V gene TRBV11-3 combines with J gene TRBJ2-3, with TRBD2 matching 8 bases. Unmatched junction bases numbered 16, after V lost 4 bases and J lost 4 bases. Germline lookup yields CDR1 SGHNT and CDR2 YENEEA. The length of the CDR3 is 18 residues. The CDR3 spells CASSSRGDRAGGPDTQYF. The CDR3 DNA sequence: TGTGCCAGCAGCTCTCGTGGGGATAGGGCGGGAGGCCCAGATACGCAGTATTTT.

The chain links TRBV5-1 to TRBJ2-5; 9 positions agree with TRBD1. V gave up 4 bases and J gave up 6 bases; unmatched junction bases: 7. The CDR3 runs 14 residues. Germline CDR1 is SGHRS and CDR2 is YFSETQ. CDR3 region: CASSTEGQGKTQYF. In nucleotides, the CDR3 is TGCGCCAGCAGCACCGAGGGACAGGGAAAGACCCAGTACTTC. Based on the CDR3 plus reference TRBV5-1 and TRBJ2-5, the full variable domain is KAGVTQTPRYLIKTRGQQVTLSCSPISGHRSVSWYQQTPGQGLQFLFEYFSETQRNKGNFPGRFSGRQFSNSRSEMNVSTLELGDSALYLCASSTEGQGKTQYFGPGTRLLVL.

The sample holds a few counts of this clone. The chain uses TRBV5-6 and TRBJ1-1; the D gene is possibly TRBD1 (5 bases). CDR3 length equals 12 residues. V was pared by 1 base and J by 5 bases, with 6 bases between. CDR1 is SGHDT and CDR2 is YYEEEE in the germline V gene. In DNA, the CDR3 is TGTGCCAGCAGCTTGAGGGGTACTGAAGCTTTCTTT. It codes for CASSLRGTEAFF.

CDR3 residues: CASSRLTGTGGRETQYF. The CDR3 DNA reads as TGTGCCAGCAGTCGACTAACCGGGACAGGGGGCAGGGAGACCCAGTACTTC. This sequence joins TRBV27 and TRBJ2-5; 12 nucleotides line up with TRBD1. The V gene's germline CDR1 is MNHEY and CDR2 SMNVEV (reference sequence). The CDR3 covers 17 residues. J lost 5 bases, V lost 5 bases, and 12 bases had no gene match.

V gene TRBV5-6 combines with J gene TRBJ2-1, with a possible D match to TRBD2 (6 bases). Germline V gives CDR1 SGHDT, CDR2 YYEEEE. Trimming took 0 bases from V and 12 from J, leaving 19 bases between them. The CDR3 length is 15 residues. Written as DNA, the CDR3 is TGTGCCAGCAGCTTGGAAGGTATGGAGGGGATGGGGCAGTTCTTC. Its translation: CASSLEGMEGMGQFF.

This clone has a single count. The rearrangement joins TRBV19 to TRBJ2-1; 8 nucleotides line up with TRBD1. After removal of 3 bases from V and 6 bases from J, the junction contained 7 bases not matched to a gene. The germline CDR1 and CDR2 sequences are LNHDA and SQIVND (reference sequence). This CDR3 comprises 15 residues. CDR3 residues: CASSIPGTGSNEQFF. CDR3 nucleotide sequence: TGTGCCAGTAGTATCCCCGGGACAGGATCCAATGAGCAGTTCTTC.